What follows are 5 T cell receptor gamma chains derived from one specimen sequenced in a study of gamma delta lymphoproliferative disorders and STAT genes. TCRdb called clones anew from the multiplex PCR reads with CATT. The repertoire holds approximately 800 gamma-chain clones, with over 15% as singletons. The receptor sequences were amplified from genomic DNA of peripheral blood mononuclear cells. Sequenced material: blood. These receptor sequences come from a human donor in good health.

This clone is labeled medium-sized. The CDR3 spells CATWDGPDYYKKLF. Here the CDR3 DNA reads TGTGCCACCTGGGACGGGCCGGATTATTATAAGAAACTCTTT. V is TRGV2 and J is TRGJ1 or TRGJ2. TCRdb offers no J gene call, so here the DNA was matched to germline to obtain one. V was clipped by 0 bases and J by 2 bases; unmatched bases: 4. The CDR3 consists of 14 residues. Per germline, CDR1 EGSNGY and CDR2 YDSYNSKV.

By its share, this clone is medium-sized (0.01 to 0.1%). This chain links TRGV2 with TRGJP1. The J gene is not listed in TCRdb, so it was assigned here from a DNA match to germline. The CDR3 extends over 13 amino acids. Losses at the gene ends were 1 base for V and 4 bases for J; bases not matched to a gene: 0. Per the germline V gene, CDR1 is EGSNGY and CDR2 is YDSYNSKV. This CDR3 is CATWDGTGWFKIF. CDR3 bases: TGTGCCACCTGGGACGGCACTGGTTGGTTCAAGATATTT.

Sample share makes this clone medium-sized. The V and J genes are TRGV10 and TRGJ1 or TRGJ2. Here the J gene was assigned by germline matching of the DNA, as TCRdb has none. TRGV10 is an ORF, and what it does is uncertain. This CDR3 has 12 amino acids. V lost 8 bases, J lost 7 bases, and 9 bases stayed unmatched. CDR3 nucleotides: TGTGCTGCGTGGGATCTGGGGTATAAGAAACTCTTT. Its translation is CAAWDLGYKKLF.

In its sample, this clone ranks as medium-sized. The rearrangement joins TRGV8 to TRGJ1 or TRGJ2. The J gene, not given by TCRdb, was assigned here from a germline match of the nucleotide sequence. The germline CDR1 and CDR2 sequences are VENAVY and YDSYNSRV. V dropped 6 bases and J dropped 1; count of bases not matched to a gene: 3. The length of the CDR3 is 12 residues. The CDR3 spells CATWLNYYKKLF. CDR3 coding DNA: TGTGCCACCTGGCTAAATTATTATAAGAAACTCTTT.

In its sample, this clone is large. In nucleotides, the CDR3 is TGTGCCACCTGGGACAGGCGGCTCGGATATAAGAAACTCTTT. This codes for CATWDRRLGYKKLF. The chain carries TRGV3 and TRGJ1 or TRGJ2. In the absence of a J gene in TCRdb, the DNA was matched to germline to assign it here. Germline V gene data show CDR1 as VTNTFY and CDR2 as YDVSTARD (reference sequence). Germline trimming cut 0 bases from V and 7 bases from J; bases unmatched to any gene: 9. There are 14 residues in the CDR3.